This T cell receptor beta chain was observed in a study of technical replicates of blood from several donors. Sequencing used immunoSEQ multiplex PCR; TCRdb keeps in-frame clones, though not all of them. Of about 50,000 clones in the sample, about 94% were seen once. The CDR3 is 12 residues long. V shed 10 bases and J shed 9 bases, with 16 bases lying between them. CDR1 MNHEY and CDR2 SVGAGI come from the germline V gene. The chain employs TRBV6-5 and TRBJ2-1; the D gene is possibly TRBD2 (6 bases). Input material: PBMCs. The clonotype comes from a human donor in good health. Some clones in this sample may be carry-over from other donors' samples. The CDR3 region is CATTGPGGEQFF. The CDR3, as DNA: TGTGCCACTACGGGGCCCGGGGGTGAGCAGTTCTTC.